This paragraph covers one TCR beta chain sequence. Roughly 10 milliliters of peripheral blood were drawn from each donor. It was with a sample-barcoded 5' primer and a J-beta primer mix that a second PCR of roughly 7 to 12 cycles was run. TCRdb re-called the 5' RACE reads through MiXCR, storing one row per CDR3 protein. The data contain about 930,000 distinct CDR3 sequences, roughly 29% of them seen just once; the ten biggest clones take up around 9.6%. This entry belongs to a study of blood T cells in healthy people across ages. Trimming stripped 5 bases from V and 1 base from J, with 14 bases between. CDR3 length equals 15 residues. The V gene's germline CDR1 is SGHVS and CDR2 FQNEAQ. This same sample was also part of a study on T cells of mothers and their children. That report notes: Slightly higher but non-significant overlap marked related mother-child pairs versus unrelated pairs.

This sequence was found in a woman in her forties in good health. The sequenced sample was blood. This sequence joins TRBV7-8 and TRBJ2-5; no clear D gene. CDR3 DNA: TGTGCCAGCAGCCTCGGACGGATAACCCAAGAGACCCAGTACTTC. This translates into CASSLGRITQETQYF.